The clone carrying this TCR beta chain has a count of ten or more. These data come from a study of T cells in Graves' hyperthyroidism and ophthalmopathy. Study-wide context: Upon initial diagnosis and before any treatment, peripheral blood was collected.

Trimming removed 5 bases from V and 7 bases from J; junction bases left unmatched: 19. Germline V gene data show CDR1 as SGHAT and CDR2 as FQNNGV. CDR3 size: 18 residues. Diagnoses rested on clinical symptoms, serum thyroxine and TRAb, thyroid ultrasound and orbital computed tomography. RNA transcripts served as the template for amplifying TCR beta CDR3 regions. First-round RT-PCR of the TCR CDR3 relied on the HTBI primer set. MiXCR, run by TCRdb on the multiplex PCR reads, gives a single entry per CDR3 protein. Among roughly 500,000 distinct CDR3 sequences listed, 15% to 20% were seen once. Sequencing was performed on blood. The receptor was isolated from a woman in her thirties with Graves' ophthalmopathy. The chain has TRBV11-2 and TRBJ2-1; 8 bases align to TRBD1. In DNA, the CDR3 is TGTGCCAGCAGCATTAGGGTATCAGGGGGCCGATTTCGGAATGAGCAGTTCTTC. It codes for CASSIRVSGGRFRNEQFF.